This T cell receptor beta chain is drawn from a study of spatial heterogeneity in lung cancer. Background on the study: Sequencing consistently turned up more beta-chain sequences than alpha-chain sequences. For the average unique TCR and UMI combination, more than ten occurrences appeared in raw reads. Study findings and constraints: At resection, ubiquitous expanded tumor TCRs appeared in blood more than at follow-up.

Time point of the sample: sample taken at primary tumor resection. Unsorted whole RNA of tumor, nontumor lung or frozen PBMC was sequenced. The CDR3 totals 14 residues. Germline V lookup: CDR1 DFQATT, CDR2 SNEGSKA (reference sequence). The V gene end was trimmed by 4 bases and the J gene end by 11 bases; junction bases not matched to a gene: 13. TCRdb called the 5' RACE reads again in MiXCR, with one record for every CDR3 protein. The table records nearly 80,000 distinct CDR3 sequences, approximately 8.1% of them present only once. The sample holds many counts of this clonotype. What it binds is not known.

The input for sequencing was PBMCs, taken at surgery. This receptor was taken from a male donor with early-stage non-small cell lung cancer. The rearrangement uses TRBV20-1 and TRBJ1-1, with TRBD1 matching over 10 bases. The CDR3 bases are TGCAGTGCTACTCCAGATGACAGGGGGCGGAAGGCTTTCTTT. Residues: CSATPDDRGRKAFF.